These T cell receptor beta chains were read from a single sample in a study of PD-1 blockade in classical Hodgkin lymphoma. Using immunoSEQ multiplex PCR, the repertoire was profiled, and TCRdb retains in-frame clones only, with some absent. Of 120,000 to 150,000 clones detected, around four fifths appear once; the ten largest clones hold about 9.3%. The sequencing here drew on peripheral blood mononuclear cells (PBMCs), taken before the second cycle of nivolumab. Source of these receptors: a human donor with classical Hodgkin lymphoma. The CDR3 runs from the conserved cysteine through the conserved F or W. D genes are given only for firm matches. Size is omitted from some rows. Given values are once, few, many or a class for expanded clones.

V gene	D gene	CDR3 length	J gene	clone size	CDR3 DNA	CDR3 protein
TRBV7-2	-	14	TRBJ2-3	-	TGTGCCAGCAGCTTAGGAGCCAGCACAGATACGCAGTATTTT	CASSLGASTDTQYF
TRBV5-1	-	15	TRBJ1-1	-	TGCGCCAGCAGCTTGGAGGGACGGATGAACACTGAAGCTTTCTTT	CASSLEGRMNTEAFF
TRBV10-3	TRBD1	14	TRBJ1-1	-	TGTGCCAGCAGTCCTTCCGGGGCAGGGGGCCCGCGGAACTTT	CASSPSGAGGPRNF
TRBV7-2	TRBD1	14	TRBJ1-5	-	TGTGCCAGCAGCCTTACAGGGGGCGGGCAGCCCCAGCATTTT	CASSLTGGGQPQHF
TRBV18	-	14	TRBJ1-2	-	TGTGCCAGCTCACCCCGGTCAGCCGCCAATGGCTACACCTTC	CASSPRSAANGYTF
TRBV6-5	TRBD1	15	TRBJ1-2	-	TGTGCCAGCAGGTCACAGGGGGCCGGACACTATGGCTACACCTTC	CASRSQGAGHYGYTF
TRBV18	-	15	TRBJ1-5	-	TGTGCCAGCTCACCAGGGGCATTTAGCAATCAGCCCCAGCATTTT	CASSPGAFSNQPQHF
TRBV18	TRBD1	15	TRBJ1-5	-	TGTGCCAGCTCCATTGGACAGGGTAGCAATCAGCCCCAGCATTTT	CASSIGQGSNQPQHF
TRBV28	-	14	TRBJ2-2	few	TGTGCCAGCAGTTTCGGACAGTACACCGGGGAGCTGTTTTTT	CASSFGQYTGELFF
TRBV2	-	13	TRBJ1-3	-	TGTGCCACCATACCCCGGGCGGGAAACACCATATATTTT	CATIPRAGNTIYF
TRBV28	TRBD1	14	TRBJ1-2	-	TGTGCCAGCCTAGCAGGGGGCTTTAACTATGGCTACACCTTC	CASLAGGFNYGYTF
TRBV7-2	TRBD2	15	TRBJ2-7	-	TGTGCCAGCAGCTGGTCTAGCGGGAAAAGGTACGAGCAGTACTTC	CASSWSSGKRYEQYF
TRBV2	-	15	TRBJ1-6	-	TGTGCCAGCAGTCGGTATGGGGCTGGTTATTCACCCCTCCACTTT	CASSRYGAGYSPLHF
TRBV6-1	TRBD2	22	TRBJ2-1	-	TGTGCCAGCAGTGAAGTCGGGGCGGGGGTAGCGGGGGTCTTCTCGCTCTACAATGAGCAGTTCTTC	CASSEVGAGVAGVFSLYNEQFF
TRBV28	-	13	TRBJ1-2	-	TGTGCCAGCAGTCCCCGGACTCGCTATGGCTACACCTTC	CASSPRTRYGYTF
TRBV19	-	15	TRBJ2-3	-	TGTGCCAGTGCGAGAGGCAGCATGCACATCGATACGCAGTATTTT	CASARGSMHIDTQYF